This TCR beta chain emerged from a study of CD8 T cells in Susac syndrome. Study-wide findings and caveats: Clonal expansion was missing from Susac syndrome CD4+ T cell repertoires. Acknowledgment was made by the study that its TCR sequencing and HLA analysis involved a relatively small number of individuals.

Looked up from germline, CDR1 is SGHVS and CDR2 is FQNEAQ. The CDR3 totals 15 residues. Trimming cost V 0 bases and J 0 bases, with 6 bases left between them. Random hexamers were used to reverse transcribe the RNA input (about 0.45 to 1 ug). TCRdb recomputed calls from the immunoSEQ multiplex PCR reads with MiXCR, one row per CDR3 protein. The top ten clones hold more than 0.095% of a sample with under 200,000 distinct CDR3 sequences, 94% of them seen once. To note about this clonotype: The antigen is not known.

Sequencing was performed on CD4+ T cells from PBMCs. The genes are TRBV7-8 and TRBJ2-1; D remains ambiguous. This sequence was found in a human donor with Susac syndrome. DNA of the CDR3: TGTGCCAGCAGCTTAGCGGGGTACTCCTACAATGAGCAGTTCTTC. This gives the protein CASSLAGYSYNEQFF.